Below are 14 T cell receptor beta chains sequenced from a single sample in a study of blood T cell repertoires in COVID-19. Some clones are missing from TCRdb's copy, which holds only in-frame ones; the method was immunoSEQ multiplex PCR. Seen here are more than 250,000 clones, roughly 88% observed once, and the top ten hold about 2%. The sequencing sample was made of PBMCs or T cells enriched from blood (not recorded which). These receptors all stem from a man aged 25 to 40 who had recovered from COVID-19.

The chain joins TRBV5-6 to TRBJ2-7; TRBD2 might be the D (6 bases). Trimming took 6 bases from V and 6 from J, leaving 16 bases between them. The CDR3 extends over 13 amino acids. Looked up from germline, CDR1 is SGHDT and CDR2 is YYEEEE. CDR3 bases: TGTGCCAGCACGTTAGGCGTCGGGAGCGAGCAGTACTTC. Protein product: CASTLGVGSEQYF.

The V call is TRBV7-8, the J call TRBJ2-7, with D possibly matching TRBD2 (6 bases). The CDR3 contains 13 residues. Trimming stripped 5 bases from V and 6 bases from J, with 14 bases between. Germline V gene sequence: CDR1 SGHVS, CDR2 FQNEAQ. In DNA form, the CDR3 reads TGTGCCAGCAGCCCGCGGGACCGCGGCGAGCAGTACTTC. Its protein is CASSPRDRGEQYF.

J is TRBJ2-7 and V is TRBV15, with unresolved D. The V end was cut by 0 bases, the J end by 4 bases, with 13 bases between. This CDR3 spans 15 amino acids. Germline lookup yields CDR1 LNHNV and CDR2 YYDKDF (reference sequence). The CDR3 loop is CATSRDRGRVYEQYF. CDR3 coding DNA: TGTGCCACCAGCAGAGATAGAGGCAGAGTATACGAGCAGTACTTC. The complete variable domain, with remaining parts taken from reference TRBV15 and TRBJ2-7, reads DAMVIQNPRYQVTQFGKPVTLSCSQTLNHNVMYWYQQKSSQAPKLLFHYYDKDFNNEADTPDNFQSRRPNTSFCFLDIRSPGLGDTAMYLCATSRDRGRVYEQYFGPGTRLTVT.

This clone has just a few counts. The chain employs TRBV4-2 and TRBJ1-1; TRBD1 matches 8 bases. The CDR3 length is 15 residues. The J segment lost 0 bases and the V segment lost 3 bases, leaving 3 bases of the junction unmatched. Germline V gives CDR1 LGHNA, CDR2 YNFKEQ. CDR3 amino acids: CASSHPQGVNTEAFF. The CDR3 DNA is TGTGCCAGCAGCCACCCACAGGGGGTGAACACTGAAGCTTTCTTT.

On this clone itself: This specimen includes other DNA sequences encoding the same CDR3. The genes are TRBV18 and TRBJ1-2; a possible D gene is TRBD1 (5 bases). The germline gives CDR1 KGHSH, CDR2 LQKENI. The V and J ends lost 3 bases and 2 bases respectively, with 7 bases between them. The length of the CDR3 is 13 residues. This chain's CDR3 is CASSPGQNYGYTF. For the CDR3, the DNA is TGTGCCAGCTCACCGGGGCAGAACTATGGCTACACCTTC.

The chain recombines TRBV7-6 with TRBJ1-2; 9 nucleotides match TRBD1. V gave up 5 bases and J gave up 5 bases; unmatched junction bases: 3. Per the germline V gene, CDR1 is SGHVS and CDR2 is FNYEAQ. The CDR3 extends over 13 amino acids. CDR3 sequence (DNA): TGTGCCAGCAGCACCGGGACAGGGTATGGCTACACCTTC. Protein sequence: CASSTGTGYGYTF.

As to this clone: One end of the junction varies from germline; a read error may be responsible. Other DNA sequences from this sample encode an identical CDR3 as well. The chain employs TRBV5-6 and TRBJ2-3, with TRBD1 matching 10 bases. The CDR3 spans 14 residues. CDR1 is SGHDT and CDR2 is YYEEEE in the germline V gene. CDR3 loop: CASSRDRGTDTQYF. CDR3 nucleotides: TGTGCCAGCAGCCGGGACAGGGGCACAGATACACAGTATTTT.

V usage is TRBV2 and J usage is TRBJ2-7; D gene ambiguous. With 7 bases removed from V and 2 bases from J, the gap between germline ends came to 15 bases. The germline V gene encodes CDR1 SNHLY and CDR2 FYNNEI. There are 14 residues in the CDR3. CDR3: CASKVVQKAYEQYF. The CDR3 DNA follows: TGTGCCAGCAAGGTAGTACAGAAAGCCTACGAGCAGTACTTC.

The CDR3 DNA is TGCGCCAGCAGCCCCGGAGGGTGGGGAAACACCATATATTTT. The encoded protein is CASSPGGWGNTIYF. The chain couples TRBV4-1 to TRBJ1-3; D ambiguous. Trimming pared 4 bases from V and 4 bases from J, leaving 11 bases between. This CDR3 comprises 14 residues. From germline, CDR1 is MGHRA and CDR2 YSYEKL.

The CDR3 DNA reads as TGCAGCGTTGAAGGGCTCTCCTACGAGCAGTACTTC. Amino acids: CSVEGLSYEQYF. The chain uses TRBV29-1 and TRBJ2-7; D is unclear. The germline V and J ends were trimmed by 1 base and 0 bases, with 4 bases remaining between them. Germline V gene data show CDR1 as SQVTM and CDR2 as ANQGSEA. The CDR3 length is 12 residues.

The rearrangement links TRBV5-4 to TRBJ1-2; 11 bases align to TRBD1. Looked up from germline, CDR1 is SGHNT and CDR2 is YYREEE (reference sequence). The CDR3 loop spans 14 amino acids. V lost 4 bases and J lost 7; bases outside the gene matches: 6. The CDR3, as DNA: TGTGCCAGCAGCGTGGGACAGGGGGTTTTTGGCTACACCTTC. This gives the protein CASSVGQGVFGYTF.

The rearrangement links TRBV7-6 to TRBJ2-1, with 9 bases matching TRBD2. There are 12 residues in the CDR3. Germline trimming cut 3 bases from V and 9 bases from J; bases unmatched to any gene: 0. Germline CDR1 is SGHVS and CDR2 is FNYEAQ. CDR3 coding DNA: TGTGCCAGCAGCTTGACTAGCGGTGAGCAGTTCTTC. It codes for CASSLTSGEQFF.

CDR3 coding DNA: TGTGCCAGCAGTGAGCTGTGGGCACCCAACGAGCAGTACTTC. It yields the protein CASSELWAPNEQYF. The V call is TRBV25-1, the J call TRBJ2-7, with no clear D. This CDR3 is 14 amino acids long. The germline V gene encodes CDR1 MGHDK and CDR2 SYGVNS. Deletions cut 3 bases from V and 5 bases from J, with 14 bases between.

Regarding this clone: The same CDR3 arises from other DNA sequences in this sample as well. The rearrangement joins TRBV5-1 to TRBJ1-5, with D perhaps matching TRBD1 (5 bases). Germline values: CDR1 SGHRS, CDR2 YFSETQ. V gave up 2 bases and J gave up 4 bases, with 7 bases separating them. This CDR3 has 13 residues. The CDR3 DNA follows: TGCGCCAGCAGCTTTGGGGGGAATCAGCCCCAGCATTTT. Translating gives CASSFGGNQPQHF.